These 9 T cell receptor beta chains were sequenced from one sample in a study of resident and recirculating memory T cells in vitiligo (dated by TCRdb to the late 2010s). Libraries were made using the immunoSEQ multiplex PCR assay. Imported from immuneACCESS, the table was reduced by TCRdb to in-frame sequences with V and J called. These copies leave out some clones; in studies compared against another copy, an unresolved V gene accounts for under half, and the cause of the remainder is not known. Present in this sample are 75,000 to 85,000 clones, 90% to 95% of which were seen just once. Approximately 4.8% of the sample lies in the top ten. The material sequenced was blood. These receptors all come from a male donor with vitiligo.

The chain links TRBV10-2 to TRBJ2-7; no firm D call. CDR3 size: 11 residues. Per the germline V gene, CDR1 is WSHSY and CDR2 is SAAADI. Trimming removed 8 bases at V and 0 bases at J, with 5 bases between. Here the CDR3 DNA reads TGCGCCAGCGGCCCCTCCTACGAGCAGTACTTC. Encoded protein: CASGPSYEQYF.

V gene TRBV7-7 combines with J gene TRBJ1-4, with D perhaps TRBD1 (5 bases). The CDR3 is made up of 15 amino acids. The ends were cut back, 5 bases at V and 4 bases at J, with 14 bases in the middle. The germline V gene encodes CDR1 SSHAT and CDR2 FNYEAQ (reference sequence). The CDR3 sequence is CASSPEAGFNEKLFF. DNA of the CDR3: TGTGCCAGCAGCCCAGAGGCAGGGTTTAATGAAAAACTGTTTTTT. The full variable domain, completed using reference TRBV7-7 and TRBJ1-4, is GAGVSQSPRYKVTKRGQDVTLRCDPISSHATLYWYQQALGQGPEFLTYFNYEAQPDKSGLPSDRFSAERPEGSISTLTIQRTEQRDSAMYRCASSPEAGFNEKLFFGSGTQLSVL.

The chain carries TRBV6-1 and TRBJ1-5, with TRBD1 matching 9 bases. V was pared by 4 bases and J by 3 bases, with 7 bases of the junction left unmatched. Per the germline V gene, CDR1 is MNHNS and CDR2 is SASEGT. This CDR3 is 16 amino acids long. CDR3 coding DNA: TGTGCCAGCAGTGCGCCGACAGGGGGTAACAATCAGCCCCAGCATTTT. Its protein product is CASSAPTGGNNQPQHF.

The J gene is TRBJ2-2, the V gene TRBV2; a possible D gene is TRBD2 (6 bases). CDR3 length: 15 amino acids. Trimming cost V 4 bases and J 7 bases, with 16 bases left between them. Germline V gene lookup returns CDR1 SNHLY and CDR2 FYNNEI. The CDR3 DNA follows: TGTGCCAGCAGTGCGGTCGGGGGAGCTGTCGGGGAGCTGTTTTTT. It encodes CASSAVGGAVGELFF. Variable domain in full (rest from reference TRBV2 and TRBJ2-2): EPEVTQTPSHQVTQMGQEVILRCVPISNHLYFYWYRQILGQKVEFLVSFYNNEISEKSEIFDDQFSVERPDGSNFTLKIRSTKLEDSAMYFCASSAVGGAVGELFFGEGSRLTVL.

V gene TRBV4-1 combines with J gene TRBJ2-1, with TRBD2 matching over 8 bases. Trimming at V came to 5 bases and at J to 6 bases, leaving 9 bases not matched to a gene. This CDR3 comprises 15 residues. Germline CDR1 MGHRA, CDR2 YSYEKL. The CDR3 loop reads CASSNPSGRGNEQFF. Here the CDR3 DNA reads TGCGCCAGCAGCAACCCTAGCGGGCGGGGCAATGAGCAGTTCTTC.

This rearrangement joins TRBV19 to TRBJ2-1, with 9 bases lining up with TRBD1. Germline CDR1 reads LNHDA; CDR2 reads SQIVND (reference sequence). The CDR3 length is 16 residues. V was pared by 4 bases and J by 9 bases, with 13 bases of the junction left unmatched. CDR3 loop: CASSTKSWTGDSEQFF. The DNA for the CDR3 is TGTGCCAGTAGTACTAAATCCTGGACAGGGGATAGTGAGCAGTTCTTC.

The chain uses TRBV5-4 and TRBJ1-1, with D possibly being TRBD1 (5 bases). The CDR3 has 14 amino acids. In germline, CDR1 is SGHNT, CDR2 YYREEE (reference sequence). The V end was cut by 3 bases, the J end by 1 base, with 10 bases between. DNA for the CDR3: TGTGCCAGCAGCTCGGGACTCCCGAACACTGAAGCTTTCTTT. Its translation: CASSSGLPNTEAFF.

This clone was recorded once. DNA of the CDR3: TGTGCCAGCAGCCTCGGTTGGGGGGGGGCGTACGGCAACAATGAGCAGTTCTTC. This encodes CASSLGWGGAYGNNEQFF. The chain combines TRBV11-2 with TRBJ2-1; tentative D call: TRBD2 (7 bases). The CDR3 spans 18 residues. Per the germline V gene, CDR1 is SGHAT and CDR2 is FQNNGV. The V end was cut by 5 bases, the J end by 5 bases, with 25 bases between.

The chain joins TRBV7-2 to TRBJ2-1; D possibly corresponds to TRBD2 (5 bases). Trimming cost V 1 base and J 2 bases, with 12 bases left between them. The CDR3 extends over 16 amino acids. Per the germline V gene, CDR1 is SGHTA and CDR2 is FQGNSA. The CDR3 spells CASSLGSVTTYNEQFF. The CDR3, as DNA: TGTGCCAGCAGCTTAGGTAGCGTGACCACCTACAATGAGCAGTTCTTC. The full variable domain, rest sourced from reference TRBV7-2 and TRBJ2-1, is GAGVSQSPSNKVTEKGKDVELRCDPISGHTALYWYRQSLGQGLEFLIYFQGNSAPDKSGLPSDRFSAERTGGSVSTLTIQRTQQEDSAVYLCASSLGSVTTYNEQFFGPGTRLTVL.